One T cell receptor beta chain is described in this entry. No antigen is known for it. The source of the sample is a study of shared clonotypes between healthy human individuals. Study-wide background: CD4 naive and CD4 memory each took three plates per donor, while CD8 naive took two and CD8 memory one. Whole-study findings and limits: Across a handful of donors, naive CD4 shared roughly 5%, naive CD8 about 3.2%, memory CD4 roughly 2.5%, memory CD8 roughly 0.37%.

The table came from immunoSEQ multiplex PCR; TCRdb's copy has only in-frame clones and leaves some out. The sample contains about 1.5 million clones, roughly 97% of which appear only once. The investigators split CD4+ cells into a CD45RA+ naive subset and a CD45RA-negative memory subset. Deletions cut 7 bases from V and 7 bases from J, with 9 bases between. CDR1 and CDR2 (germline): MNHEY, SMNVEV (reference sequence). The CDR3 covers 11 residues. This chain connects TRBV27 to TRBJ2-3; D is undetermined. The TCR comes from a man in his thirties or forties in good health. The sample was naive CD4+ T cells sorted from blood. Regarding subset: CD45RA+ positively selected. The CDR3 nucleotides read TGTGCCAGCAAAGATTTCCATACGCAGTATTTT. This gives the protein CASKDFHTQYF.